Below, 21 T cell receptor beta chains from the same sample are listed, as sequenced in a study of T cell responses to AZD1222 COVID-19 vaccine. This table comes from immunoSEQ multiplex PCR, and its TCRdb copy is limited to in-frame clones, with some not included. The sample carries roughly 170,000 clones, around nine tenths recorded once. The input for sequencing was peripheral blood, taken on day 0 of AZD1222 vaccination. Every receptor here comes from an adult in good health.

This clone is a singleton in its sample. V gene TRBV9 combines with J gene TRBJ2-3; D is ambiguous. CDR1 is SGDLS and CDR2 is YYNGEE in the germline V gene. The CDR3 contains 14 residues. Trimming left V 4 bases short and J 1 base short, with 10 bases between. The CDR3 reads CASSPPWRTDTQYF. The CDR3 DNA is TGTGCCAGCAGCCCCCCGTGGCGCACAGATACGCAGTATTTT. The entire variable domain, with the rest obtained from reference TRBV9 and TRBJ2-3, is as follows: DSGVTQTPKHLITATGQRVTLRCSPRSGDLSVYWYQQSLDQGLQFLIQYYNGEERAKGNILERFSAQQFPDLHSELNLSSLELGDSALYFCASSPPWRTDTQYFGPGTRLTVL.

The rearrangement links TRBV7-9 to TRBJ1-2, with 7 bases aligning to TRBD1. Trimming cost V 4 bases and J 4 bases; bases outside gene matches: 12. Germline lookup yields CDR1 SEHNR and CDR2 FQNEAQ (reference sequence). CDR3 length: 16 amino acids. The CDR3 region has the DNA TGTGCCAGCAGCTACGAAGGGGACAGACTCGTCTATGGCTACACCTTC. Translating it yields CASSYEGDRLVYGYTF.

The V and J genes are TRBV3-1 (or the pseudogene TRBV3-2) and TRBJ1-1; D perhaps matches TRBD1 (5 bases). Germline CDR1 is LGHDT and CDR2 is YNNKEL (reference sequence). V was shortened by 8 bases and J by 3 bases, with 10 bases between the two germline ends. The length of the CDR3 is 12 residues. The CDR3: CASARGDTEAFF. The CDR3, as DNA: TGTGCCAGCGCGAGAGGGGACACTGAAGCTTTCTTT.

This sequence joins TRBV18 and TRBJ2-3; D possibly uses TRBD1 or TRBD2 (5 bases each). Between the trimmed V and J ends, which lost 4 bases and 3 bases, there was a span of 11 bases. CDR1 is KGHSH and CDR2 is LQKENI in the germline V gene. This CDR3 region has 14 residues. CDR3 in DNA: TGTGCCAGCTCACGAGTCAGGGAGACAGATACGCAGTATTTT. Encoded protein: CASSRVRETDTQYF. Complete variable domain (other parts from reference TRBV18 and TRBJ2-3): NAGVMQNPRHLVRRRGQEARLRCSPMKGHSHVYWYRQLPEEGLKFMVYLQKENIIDESGMPKERFSAEFPKEGPSILRIQQVVRGDSAAYFCASSRVRETDTQYFGPGTRLTVL.

V is TRBV6-6 and J is TRBJ1-2; TRBD1 is a possible D gene (6 bases). Deletions cut 5 bases from V and 8 bases from J, with 15 bases between. The CDR3 runs 13 residues. Germline CDR1 is MNHNY and CDR2 is SVGAGI (reference sequence). The CDR3 nucleotides read TGTGCCAGCAGTATGGACAGATATCGAGGCTACACCTTC. As protein: CASSMDRYRGYTF.

The J gene is TRBJ2-2, the V gene TRBV4-1, with D possibly being TRBD1 (5 bases). This CDR3 has 15 amino acids. V lost 4 bases to trimming and J lost 3 bases, with 12 bases between them. Per the germline V gene, CDR1 is MGHRA and CDR2 is YSYEKL. DNA for the CDR3: TGCGCCAGCAGCCCCCGACAGCGCTACACCGGGGAGCTGTTTTTT. This codes for CASSPRQRYTGELFF.

The chain joins TRBV7-8 to TRBJ1-2; D is ambiguous. V lost 3 bases and J lost 8, with 13 bases in between. Germline-derived CDR1 and CDR2 are SGHVS and FQNEAQ. The CDR3 covers 13 residues. This chain's CDR3 is CASSFRRERGYTF. The CDR3 DNA follows: TGTGCCAGCAGCTTCAGGCGAGAGAGAGGCTACACCTTC.

The chain carries TRBV19 and TRBJ1-5; D is uncertain. CDR1 LNHDA and CDR2 SQIVND come from the germline V gene (reference sequence). CDR3 size: 15 residues. Trimming removed 5 bases at V and 3 bases at J, with 14 bases between. CDR3 in DNA: TGTGCCAGTAGTTTCCGCCAGACGTACAATCAGCCCCAGCATTTT. It specifies CASSFRQTYNQPQHF.

The chain recombines TRBV9 with TRBJ2-7, with D maybe TRBD2 (7 bases). Trimming left V 0 bases short and J 4 bases short, with 14 bases between. The CDR3 is 15 residues long. CDR1 and CDR2 (germline): SGDLS, YYNGEE. CDR3 sequence reads: CASSVESGGGYEQYF. In nucleotides, the CDR3 is TGTGCCAGCAGCGTAGAATCGGGGGGCGGGTACGAGCAGTACTTC.

This chain links TRBV5-1 with TRBJ2-1; D is perhaps TRBD1 (7 bases). The V gene's germline CDR1 is SGHRS and CDR2 YFSETQ. The V gene lost 0 bases and the J gene lost 0 bases, with 10 bases spanning the gap. The CDR3 sequence is 16 residues long. The CDR3, as DNA: TGCGCCAGCAGCTTGGAGCAGGGGGGCTCCTACAATGAGCAGTTCTTC. Residues: CASSLEQGGSYNEQFF. Combining the CDR3 with reference TRBV5-1 and TRBJ2-1 gives the whole variable domain KAGVTQTPRYLIKTRGQQVTLSCSPISGHRSVSWYQQTPGQGLQFLFEYFSETQRNKGNFPGRFSGRQFSNSRSEMNVSTLELGDSALYLCASSLEQGGSYNEQFFGPGTRLTVL.

The J gene is TRBJ1-1, the V gene TRBV2, with TRBD1 as a possible D gene (5 bases). Trimming cost V 7 bases and J 0 bases, with 6 bases left between them. This CDR3 spans 12 amino acids. Germline values: CDR1 SNHLY, CDR2 FYNNEI. CDR3 loop: CASTGMNTEAFF. The CDR3 nucleotides read TGTGCCAGCACAGGGATGAACACTGAAGCTTTCTTT.

The V gene is TRBV24-1, the J gene TRBJ2-1, with D hard to call. CDR1 and CDR2 (germline): KGHDR, SFDVKD. With 5 bases removed from V and 5 bases from J, the gap between germline ends came to 15 bases. There are 15 residues in the CDR3. CDR3: CATSASRTADNEQFF. CDR3 nucleotides: TGTGCCACCAGTGCGTCACGTACGGCAGACAATGAGCAGTTCTTC.

J is TRBJ2-7 and V is TRBV21-1; TRBD2, the D gene given by the table, was not confirmed from the DNA. TRBV21-1 is termed a pseudogene. This CDR3 spans 16 amino acids. This CDR3 is CASNSGTSGSSYEQYF. DNA of the CDR3: TGTGCCAGCAACTCAGGGACTAGCGGGAGCTCCTACGAGCAGTACTTC.

V usage is TRBV5-4 and J usage is TRBJ1-1; TRBD1 might be the D (6 bases). With 2 bases removed from V and 3 bases from J, the gap between germline ends came to 8 bases. Germline loops: CDR1 SGHNT, CDR2 YYREEE (reference sequence). CDR3 length: 13 residues. The CDR3 bases are TGTGCCAGCAGCTTACAGGGCGACACTGAAGCTTTCTTT. Amino acid sequence: CASSLQGDTEAFF. Full variable domain (rest looked up from reference TRBV5-4 and TRBJ1-1): ETGVTQSPTHLIKTRGQQVTLRCSSQSGHNTVSWYQQALGQGPQFIFQYYREEENGRGNFPPRFSGLQFPNYSSELNVNALELDDSALYLCASSLQGDTEAFFGQGTRLTVV.

This sequence joins TRBV18 and TRBJ1-1; a weak D match, TRBD1 (6 bases). Germline V lookup: CDR1 KGHSH, CDR2 LQKENI. V was shortened by 1 base and J by 4 bases, with 16 bases between the two germline ends. There are 16 residues in the CDR3. The CDR3 nucleotides are TGTGCCAGCTCACCACTTTCCTTAGCACAGGGCACTGAAGCTTTCTTT. It specifies CASSPLSLAQGTEAFF.

The chain is built from TRBV28 and TRBJ2-2; D is uncertain. CDR1 and CDR2 from the germline V gene are MDHEN and SYDVKM. The CDR3 consists of 16 residues. Trimming removed 10 bases from V and 1 base from J, with 19 bases in between. CDR3 sequence (DNA): TGTGCCATTTGGTCGGGTTACCGACTGAACACCGGGGAGCTGTTTTTT. Translation: CAIWSGYRLNTGELFF.

The genes are TRBV18 and TRBJ1-2; D is perhaps TRBD1 (6 bases). CDR3 size: 13 residues. The germline V and J ends were trimmed by 2 bases and 8 bases, with 12 bases remaining between them. CDR1 is KGHSH, CDR2 LQKENI, per germline. As DNA, the CDR3 is TGTGCCAGCTCACCAGACAGGCCGGCCGGCTACACCTTC. It is translated as CASSPDRPAGYTF.

V and J are TRBV19 and TRBJ1-2; 7 bases map to TRBD1. Germline CDR1 LNHDA, CDR2 SQIVND (reference sequence). Trimming cost V 5 bases and J 4 bases; bases outside gene matches: 4. This CDR3 has 13 amino acids. CDR3 DNA sequence: TGTGCCAGTAGTTCGACAGGGATCTATGGCTACACCTTC. As protein: CASSSTGIYGYTF. Variable domain in full (rest from reference TRBV19 and TRBJ1-2): DGGITQSPKYLFRKEGQNVTLSCEQNLNHDAMYWYRQDPGQGLRLIYYSQIVNDFQKGDIAEGYSVSREKKESFPLTVTSAQKNPTAFYLCASSSTGIYGYTFGSGTRLTVV.

This clone has only a few counts. This chain links TRBV6-6 with TRBJ2-7; 7 nucleotides agree with TRBD1. The CDR3 covers 17 residues. Germline V gives CDR1 MNHNY, CDR2 SVGAGI (reference sequence). V shed 5 bases and J 2 bases; nucleotides not matched to a gene: 15. For the CDR3, the DNA is TGTGCCAGCAGTCCTCTGCTGCCGGGACAGTGGACCTACGAGCAGTACTTC. Its translation is CASSPLLPGQWTYEQYF.

The chain combines TRBV19 with TRBJ2-3, with D uncertain. The V end lost 5 bases, the J end lost 2 bases, and 11 bases lay between the germline ends. This CDR3 is built from 14 residues. Looked up from germline, CDR1 is LNHDA and CDR2 is SQIVND (reference sequence). This chain's CDR3 is CASSLRWTTDTQYF. CDR3 in DNA: TGTGCCAGTAGTTTAAGGTGGACCACAGATACGCAGTATTTT.

The J gene is TRBJ1-6, the V gene TRBV6-5; 7 bases are shared with TRBD1. There are 15 residues in the CDR3. Per germline, CDR1 MNHEY and CDR2 SVGAGI. The junction had 3 bases not matched to a gene; V was cut back by 4 bases and J by 3 bases. This CDR3 is CASSWGTDYNSPLHF. CDR3 nucleotide sequence: TGTGCCAGCAGTTGGGGGACAGACTATAATTCACCCCTCCACTTT.